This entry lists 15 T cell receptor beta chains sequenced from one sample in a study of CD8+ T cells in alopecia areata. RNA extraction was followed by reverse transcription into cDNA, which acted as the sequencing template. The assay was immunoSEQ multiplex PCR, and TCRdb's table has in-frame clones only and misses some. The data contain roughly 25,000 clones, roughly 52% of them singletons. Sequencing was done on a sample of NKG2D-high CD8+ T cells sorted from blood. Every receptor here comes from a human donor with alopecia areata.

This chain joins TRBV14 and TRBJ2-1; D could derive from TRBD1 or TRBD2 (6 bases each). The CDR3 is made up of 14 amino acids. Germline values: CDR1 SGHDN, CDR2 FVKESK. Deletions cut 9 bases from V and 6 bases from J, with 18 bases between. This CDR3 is CARKGIRGVNEQFF. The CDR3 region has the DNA TGTGCCAGAAAAGGCATTAGGGGGGTCAATGAGCAGTTCTTC.

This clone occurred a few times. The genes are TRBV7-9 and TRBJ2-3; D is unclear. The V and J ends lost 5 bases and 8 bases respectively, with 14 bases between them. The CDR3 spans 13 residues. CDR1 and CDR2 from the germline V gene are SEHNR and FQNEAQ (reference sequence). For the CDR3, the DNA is TGTGCCAGCAGCCCCAGCTTGAGCCGTACGCAGTATTTT. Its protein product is CASSPSLSRTQYF.

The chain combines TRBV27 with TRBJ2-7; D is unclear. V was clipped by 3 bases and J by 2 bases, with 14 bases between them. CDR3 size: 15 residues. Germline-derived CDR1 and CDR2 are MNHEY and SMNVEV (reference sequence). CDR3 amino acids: CASSFRNTRAYEQYF. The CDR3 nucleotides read TGTGCCAGCAGTTTCCGCAATACACGGGCCTACGAGCAGTACTTC.

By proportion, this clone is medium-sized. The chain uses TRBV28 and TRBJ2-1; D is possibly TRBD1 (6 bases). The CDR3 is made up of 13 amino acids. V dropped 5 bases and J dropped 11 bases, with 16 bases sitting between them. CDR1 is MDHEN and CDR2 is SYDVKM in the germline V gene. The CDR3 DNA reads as TGTGCCAGCAGTCGGGGTGCCTGGGGGCAGCAGTTCTTC. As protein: CASSRGAWGQQFF.

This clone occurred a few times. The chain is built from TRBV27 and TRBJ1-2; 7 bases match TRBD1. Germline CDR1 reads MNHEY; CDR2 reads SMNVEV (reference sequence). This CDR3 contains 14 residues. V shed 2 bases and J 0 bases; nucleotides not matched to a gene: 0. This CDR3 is CASSLTGANYGYTF. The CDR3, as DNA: TGTGCCAGCAGTTTAACAGGGGCTAACTATGGCTACACCTTC.

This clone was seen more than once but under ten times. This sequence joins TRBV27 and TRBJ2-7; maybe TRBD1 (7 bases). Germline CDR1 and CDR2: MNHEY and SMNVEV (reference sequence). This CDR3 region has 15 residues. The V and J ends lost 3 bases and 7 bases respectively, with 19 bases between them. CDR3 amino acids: CASSFTRGDLWEQYF. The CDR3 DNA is TGTGCCAGCAGTTTTACCAGGGGGGACCTCTGGGAGCAGTACTTC.

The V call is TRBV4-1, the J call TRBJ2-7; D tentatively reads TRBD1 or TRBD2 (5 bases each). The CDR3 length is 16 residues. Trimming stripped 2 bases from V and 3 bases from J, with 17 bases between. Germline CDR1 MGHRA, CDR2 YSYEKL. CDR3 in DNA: TGCGCCAGCAGCCAAAGAGGGCCGGGACCAAGCTACGAGCAGTACTTC. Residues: CASSQRGPGPSYEQYF.

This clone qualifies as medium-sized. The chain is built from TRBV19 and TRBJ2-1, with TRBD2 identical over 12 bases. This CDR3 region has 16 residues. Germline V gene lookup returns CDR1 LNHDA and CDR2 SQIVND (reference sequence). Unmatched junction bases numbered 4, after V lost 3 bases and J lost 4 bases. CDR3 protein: CASSIETSGSYNEQFF. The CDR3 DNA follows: TGTGCCAGTAGTATTGAGACTAGCGGGAGTTACAATGAGCAGTTCTTC. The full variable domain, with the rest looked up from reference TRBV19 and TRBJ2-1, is DGGITQSPKYLFRKEGQNVTLSCEQNLNHDAMYWYRQDPGQGLRLIYYSQIVNDFQKGDIAEGYSVSREKKESFPLTVTSAQKNPTAFYLCASSIETSGSYNEQFFGPGTRLTVL.

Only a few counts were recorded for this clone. Here the CDR3 reads CASSSTGTGHGYTF. The CDR3, as DNA: TGTGCCAGCAGCTCGACCGGTACAGGGCATGGCTACACCTTC. The J gene is TRBJ1-2, the V gene TRBV7-9; D is perhaps TRBD1 (6 bases). The CDR3 is made up of 14 amino acids. Trimming took 4 bases from V and 6 from J, leaving 15 bases between them. Per the germline V gene, CDR1 is SEHNR and CDR2 is FQNEAQ (reference sequence).

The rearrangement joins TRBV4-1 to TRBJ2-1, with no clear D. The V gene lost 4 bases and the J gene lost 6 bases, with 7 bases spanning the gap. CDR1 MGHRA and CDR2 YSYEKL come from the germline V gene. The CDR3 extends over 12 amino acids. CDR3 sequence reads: CASSLSANEQFF. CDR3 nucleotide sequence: TGCGCCAGCAGCCTTAGTGCCAATGAGCAGTTCTTC.

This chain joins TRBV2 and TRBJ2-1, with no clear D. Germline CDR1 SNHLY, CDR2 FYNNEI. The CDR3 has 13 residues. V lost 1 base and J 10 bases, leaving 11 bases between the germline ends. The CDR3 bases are TGTGCCAGCAGTGAAGAGGATTTTAGGGAGCAGTTCTTC. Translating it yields CASSEEDFREQFF. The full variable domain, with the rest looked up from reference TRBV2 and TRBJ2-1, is EPEVTQTPSHQVTQMGQEVILRCVPISNHLYFYWYRQILGQKVEFLVSFYNNEISEKSEIFDDQFSVERPDGSNFTLKIRSTKLEDSAMYFCASSEEDFREQFFGPGTRLTVL.

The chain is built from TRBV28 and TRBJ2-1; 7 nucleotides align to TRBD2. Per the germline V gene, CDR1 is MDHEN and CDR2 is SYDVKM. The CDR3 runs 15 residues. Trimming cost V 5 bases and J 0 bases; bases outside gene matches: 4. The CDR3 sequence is CASSATSVSYNEQFF. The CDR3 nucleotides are TGTGCCAGCAGTGCTACTAGCGTCTCCTACAATGAGCAGTTCTTC.

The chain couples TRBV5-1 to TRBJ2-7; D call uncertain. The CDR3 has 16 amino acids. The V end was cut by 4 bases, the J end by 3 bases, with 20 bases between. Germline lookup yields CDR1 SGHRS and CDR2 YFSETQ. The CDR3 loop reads CASSNYPFGFYYEQYF. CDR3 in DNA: TGCGCCAGCAGCAATTACCCATTCGGTTTCTACTACGAGCAGTACTTC.

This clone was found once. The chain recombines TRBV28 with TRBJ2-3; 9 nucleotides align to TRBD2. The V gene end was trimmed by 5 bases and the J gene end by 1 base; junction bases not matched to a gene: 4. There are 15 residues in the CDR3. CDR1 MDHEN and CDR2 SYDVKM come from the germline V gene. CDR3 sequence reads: CASSKRTSGTDTQYF. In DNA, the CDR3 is TGTGCCAGCAGTAAAAGGACTAGCGGCACAGATACGCAGTATTTT.

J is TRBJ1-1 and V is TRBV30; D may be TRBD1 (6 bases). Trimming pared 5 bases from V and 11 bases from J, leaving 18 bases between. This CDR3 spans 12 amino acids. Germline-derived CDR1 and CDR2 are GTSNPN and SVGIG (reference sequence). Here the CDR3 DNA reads TGTGCCTGGGGCCCGACAGGAGAAACGGCTTTCTTT. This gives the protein CAWGPTGETAFF.